This section outlines one TCR beta chain sequence together with its context. Its antigen has not been determined. No much larger clonotype is one base removed from it; base qualities were not supplied. As encoded in the germline V gene (reference sequence), CDR1 is SGHNT while CDR2 is YYREEE. V loses 3 bases of germline sequence and J loses 3 bases, and the interval between the two ends is 8 bases. From the cysteine through the phenylalanine, the CDR3 covers 13 amino acids. The read is trimmed to its CDR3 DNA, 39 bases read in frame from base 1. The data are from a study of human T cells and chemical hapten exposure (dated by TCRdb to about 2021). Background on the whole study: For sensitization, 2% DPC in acetone was applied to a 2 cm by 2 cm area of upper inner arm skin. Patch testing was done on the upper back using Finn chambers containing 0.01% DPC, and results were scored after 6 days according to International Contact Dermatitis Research Group standards. Patient blood was sampled pre-sensitization (week 0) and at 2, 6 and about 24 weeks after DPC sensitization. Most of the patients in the cohort were female, and the cohort covered alopecia areata with under or over 50% scalp involvement, alopecia totalis and alopecia universalis. In alopecia patients, the study followed how the peripheral blood TCR repertoire changed in vivo over primary and secondary sensitization to diphenylcyclopropenone (DPC), a hapten. Roughly 30 alopecia patients provided blood for TCR sequencing at one to four time points (pre-sensitization, 2, 6 and 24 weeks). Throughout the study period of 20 to 30 weeks, patients also received therapeutic DPC doses to the scalp every week. Both TCR alpha and TCR beta chains were sequenced from each blood RNA sample. The libraries were sequenced as a pool, and the TCR yield per sample differed mostly because of small variations in library volumes within the pool.

General conclusions and limits of the study: Patch test score was positively correlated with the number of PT1 expanded TCRs, with significance at thresholds 8, 16 and 32 but not at 4. Repeated subsampling changed both the strength of the expansion versus patch-test correlation and the threshold at which that correlation became significant. Because every patient had alopecia, a presumed autoimmune disease, the patients' immune response might differ from that of healthy individuals. No change with DPC sensitization was found in the number of TCRs above 1 in 1000 frequency, and no evidence of global repertoire structure alterations was found. Expanded TCRs formed significantly more large CDR3 similarity clusters than pre-sensitization or healthy control sets, consistent with antigen-driven responses.

The library was produced with RACE. The sequencer listed for this sample is NextSeq 500. During library preparation, unique molecular identifiers were attached to individual cDNA molecules so that TCRs could be counted quantitatively and reproducibly. Concerning the study's data processing: Samples had a median of roughly 98,000 TCRs, with a range from roughly 20,000 to 690,600. The Decombinator software suite was used to annotate V, J and CDR3 in the TCR reads. For PS versus PT1 abundance plots, all samples were subsampled to the same number of TCRs (28,000). TCRs were defined as expanded if absent before sensitization and observed at least eight times at the 2-week time point. In TCRdb, the public reads were trimmed at Q25 with fastp and aligned with MiXCR, with productive beta chains retained. Every entry covers one CDR3 protein and lists the most common genes and DNA from its rows. In this record, the V and J calls reflect TCRdb's handling and not the investigators' own analysis. The sample table contains about 42,000 distinct CDR3 sequences; only one count was recorded for roughly 10% of them. 11% to 15% of the sample comes from the top ten.

The sample's time point, from its label and the paper: patch test 2, 6 weeks after DPC sensitization. The treatment or condition label of this sample denotes: therapeutic diphenylcyclopropenone sensitization with weekly scalp DPC. Unfractionated whole blood was collected in Tempus Blood RNA tubes, and total RNA was extracted from that blood. At each patch-test visit, blood was drawn before the patch test was applied. Eligible patients were aged 18 to 70, diagnosed with alopecia, deemed suitable for DPC therapy, and excluded if pregnant. The chain joins TRBV5-4 to TRBJ2-3; the D gene lacks a confident call. Sequenced here: whole blood, sampled in connection with sensitization to the hapten diphenylcyclopropenone (DPC). The origin of this receptor is a woman between 25 and 40 years old with alopecia areata. Some clones in this sample may be carry-over from other donors' samples. The CDR3 region reads CASSWGRTDTQYF. The DNA is as follows: TGTGCCAGCAGCTGGGGAAGGACAGATACGCAGTATTTT.